Listed here are 15 T cell receptor beta chains from one sample, sequenced in a study of T cell repertoires in ileal Crohn's disease. As for time point: inflamed ileum from the surgical specimen. Only in-frame clones appear in the TCRdb table, and some are missing; sequencing was by immunoSEQ multiplex PCR. The sample lists 15,000 or so clones, approximately 79% occurring once. Sequencing was performed on ileal tissue. These receptors all come from an adult with Crohn's disease.

The chain links TRBV29-1 to TRBJ1-1; no firm D call. The V gene lost 4 bases and the J gene lost 3 bases, with 15 bases spanning the gap. Germline V lookup: CDR1 SQVTM, CDR2 ANQGSEA. The CDR3 sequence is 14 residues long. The CDR3 spells CSVVGGEGHTEAFF. CDR3 DNA sequence: TGCAGCGTTGTTGGCGGGGAGGGTCACACTGAAGCTTTCTTT.

The chain has TRBV6-5 and TRBJ2-7; weak D call: TRBD1 (6 bases). The length of the CDR3 is 14 residues. The V gene lost 0 bases and the J gene lost 2 bases, with 8 bases spanning the gap. CDR1 and CDR2 from the germline V gene are MNHEY and SVGAGI. CDR3: CASSYSTGPYEQYF. The CDR3 region has the DNA TGTGCCAGCAGTTACTCGACAGGACCCTACGAGCAGTACTTC.

The rearrangement links TRBV6-6 to TRBJ1-5, with no clear D. Germline CDR1 is MNHNY and CDR2 is SVGAGI (reference sequence). There are 14 residues in the CDR3. The V gene lost 5 bases and the J gene lost 6 bases, with 14 bases spanning the gap. In DNA form, the CDR3 reads TGTGCCAGCAGTAATTCTCGCCTCGGTCAGCCCCAGCATTTT. Amino acid sequence: CASSNSRLGQPQHF.

The V gene is TRBV27, the J gene TRBJ2-2, with D perhaps given as TRBD1 or TRBD2 (5 bases each). V was cut by 3 bases and J by 4 bases, with 18 bases left in between. The CDR3 is 17 amino acids. Germline CDR1 reads MNHEY; CDR2 reads SMNVEV (reference sequence). The CDR3 is CASSFTLGVRPTGELFF. The CDR3 DNA follows: TGTGCCAGCAGTTTTACGCTGGGGGTTAGGCCCACCGGGGAGCTGTTTTTT.

The V gene is TRBV6-1, the J gene TRBJ1-2, with D possibly TRBD1 on 6 matching bases. The germline V and J ends were trimmed by 2 bases and 2 bases, with 15 bases remaining between them. This CDR3 spans 16 amino acids. Germline V CDR1 and CDR2: MNHNS, SASEGT. In nucleotides, the CDR3 is TGTGCCAGCAGTGAAACCTACTCACAGGGAAACTATGGCTACACCTTC. It encodes CASSETYSQGNYGYTF.

This chain connects TRBV2 to TRBJ1-5; D perhaps matches TRBD1 (6 bases). V was clipped by 6 bases and J by 6 bases, with 12 bases between them. Germline lookup yields CDR1 SNHLY and CDR2 FYNNEI. The CDR3 has 13 residues. The CDR3 is CASRPRGPQPQHF. The CDR3 region has the DNA TGTGCCAGCAGACCCAGGGGACCTCAGCCCCAGCATTTT.

This clone turned up a few times. The genes are TRBV6-5 and TRBJ2-3; perhaps TRBD2 as D (7 bases). The CDR3 runs 16 residues. The V end was cut by 0 bases, the J end by 4 bases, with 14 bases between. CDR1 is MNHEY and CDR2 is SVGAGI in the germline V gene. Here the CDR3 DNA reads TGTGCCAGCAGTTACTCCTTACCGGGGGGCGCAGATACGCAGTATTTT. Translated: CASSYSLPGGADTQYF.

The chain combines TRBV2 with TRBJ2-1; no reliable D call. Between the trimmed V and J ends, which lost 6 bases and 2 bases, there was a span of 5 bases. Germline values: CDR1 SNHLY, CDR2 FYNNEI. The CDR3 spans 12 residues. The CDR3 nucleotides are TGTGCCAGCAGGTCGGCCTACAATGAGCAGTTCTTC. Its translation is CASRSAYNEQFF.

The chain is built from TRBV4-2 and TRBJ1-1, with D perhaps TRBD1 (5 bases). This CDR3 has 15 amino acids. Germline V gene lookup returns CDR1 LGHNA and CDR2 YNFKEQ. V was trimmed by 1 base and J by 3 bases, leaving 12 bases between them. CDR3 sequence: CASSQGQGSYTEAFF. CDR3 DNA sequence: TGTGCCAGCAGCCAAGGGCAGGGCAGTTACACTGAAGCTTTCTTT.

The chain recombines TRBV5-1 with TRBJ2-1; the D gene is possibly TRBD1 (5 bases). Germline CDR1 and CDR2: SGHRS and YFSETQ. The CDR3 length is 16 residues. The V gene lost 3 bases and the J gene lost 1 base, with 14 bases spanning the gap. This chain's CDR3 is CASSSNTGWSYNEQFF. In nucleotides, the CDR3 is TGCGCCAGCAGCTCCAATACAGGTTGGTCCTACAATGAGCAGTTCTTC.

This clone showed up just a few times. The chain couples TRBV7-8 to TRBJ2-3; 8 nucleotides match TRBD2. Germline CDR1 is SGHVS and CDR2 is FQNEAQ. J lost 6 bases, V lost 5 bases, and 13 bases had no gene match. There are 16 residues in the CDR3. The CDR3 here is CASSHLFGGAPDTQYF. The CDR3 DNA reads TGTGCCAGCAGCCACCTTTTCGGGGGGGCCCCGGATACGCAGTATTTT.

This chain links TRBV2 with TRBJ1-1, with TRBD1 as a possible D gene (5 bases). Between the trimmed V and J ends, which lost 6 bases and 5 bases, there was a span of 16 bases. Germline assignment: CDR1 SNHLY and CDR2 FYNNEI. This CDR3 has 14 amino acids. In DNA form, the CDR3 reads TGTGCCAGCAGACTCGGGACGGTGGTTACTGAAGCTTTCTTT. Translated, it gives CASRLGTVVTEAFF. Supplemented by reference TRBV2 and TRBJ1-1, the full variable domain reads EPEVTQTPSHQVTQMGQEVILRCVPISNHLYFYWYRQILGQKVEFLVSFYNNEISEKSEIFDDQFSVERPDGSNFTLKIRSTKLEDSAMYFCASRLGTVVTEAFFGQGTRLTVV.

The rearrangement uses TRBV10-3 and TRBJ2-7; unclear D gene. The CDR3 spans 14 residues. V gave up 3 bases and J gave up 0 bases, with 9 bases separating them. Looked up from germline, CDR1 is ENHRY and CDR2 is SYGVKD. The CDR3 is CAISDKVPSYEQYF. The DNA for the CDR3 is TGTGCCATCAGTGACAAGGTCCCCTCCTACGAGCAGTACTTC.

The chain uses TRBV5-5 and TRBJ1-2; TRBD1 is a possible D gene (6 bases). The CDR3 contains 13 residues. V was pared by 5 bases and J by 1 base, with 9 bases between. Germline V CDR1 and CDR2: SGHKS, YYEKEE (reference sequence). This CDR3 is CASSGQSNYGYTF. The CDR3 coding sequence is TGTGCCAGCAGTGGACAGAGTAACTATGGCTACACCTTC. The variable domain in full, completed from reference TRBV5-5 and TRBJ1-2, reads DAGVTQSPTHLIKTRGQQVTLRCSPISGHKSVSWYQQVLGQGPQFIFQYYEKEERGRGNFPDRFSARQFPNYSSELNVNALLLGDSALYLCASSGQSNYGYTFGSGTRLTVV.

The CDR3 protein is CASSLGVNTEAFF. DNA for the CDR3: TGTGCCAGCTCACTGGGGGTGAACACTGAAGCTTTCTTT. The J gene is TRBJ1-1, the V gene TRBV18, with a possible D match to TRBD1 (5 bases). CDR1 and CDR2 (germline): KGHSH, LQKENI. The CDR3 is made up of 13 amino acids. V lost 4 bases to trimming and J lost 0 bases, with 6 bases between them. Together with reference TRBV18 and TRBJ1-1, the CDR3 gives the full variable domain: NAGVMQNPRHLVRRRGQEARLRCSPMKGHSHVYWYRQLPEEGLKFMVYLQKENIIDESGMPKERFSAEFPKEGPSILRIQQVVRGDSAAYFCASSLGVNTEAFFGQGTRLTVV.